This entry concerns a single TCR beta chain. The antigen it recognizes is unknown. Per-nucleotide qualities are absent, and no much larger clonotype sits a single base away. A single peripheral blood draw of around 100 mL on average was collected from each donor into heparinised tubes. A BD FACSAria II was used to sort naive, central memory, regulatory and stem cell-like memory CD4+ T cells with a panel that included CD45RO, CCR7, CD25, CD127, CD95 and CD27. Every sorted population had a purity above 95%. Right away, PBMCs were isolated by Lymphoprep density gradient centrifugation and were stained directly, with no culture step. So that batch effects would be minimized, each experiment stained and sorted samples in pairs, pairing one healthy donor with one patient. The sample belongs to a study of beta chain features in type 1 diabetes listed by TCRdb under 2018. For the study in its entirety: No differences in mean age, gender distribution, total cell number or subset yield were found between patients and healthy donors. A total of about 100,000,000 sorted cells were examined across all samples, and RNA yield correlated strongly with the number of cells per subset. Regulatory and stem cell-like memory subsets were obtained from only 8 patients and roughly eight healthy donors, while naive and central memory subsets were obtained from all 30 or so donors. In the study, recently diagnosed type 1 diabetes patients and matched healthy donors were compared on the TCRB repertoires of their sorted circulating CD4+ T cell subsets. General findings and caveats noted by the study authors: Only small numbers of individuals were included in the HLA sub-analyses, which left unresolved whether HLA type had any influence on TCRB rearrangement. Naive, central memory and regulatory TCRB repertoires appeared more similar among patients than among healthy donors. At VDJ recombination sites, patients with type 1 diabetes made fewer insertions and deleted more nucleotides, a pattern implying thymic rearrangement abnormalities. Type 1 diabetes patients showed a moderate but significant shortening of TCRB CDR3 length in all four CD4+ subsets. Because cDNA was sequenced instead of genomic DNA, activated cells with high expression could be over-represented, although the groups did not differ in activation or CD3 levels. PCR might favor shorter templates, but patient and control samples were amplified and corrected together, so any skew would affect both groups equally.

All of the isolated RNA was reverse transcribed with the High Capacity cDNA Reverse Transcription Kit, so expressed TCRB transcripts were sequenced. Deep immunoSEQ sequencing was applied to naive, central memory and regulatory T cell samples, giving an average of about 3.7 million total reads per sample. After sorted cells were lysed in RLT buffer, RNA was extracted with DNase-treated RNeasy Micro or Mini kits, with the choice depending on cell number. To prevent cross-contamination, every cell subset was processed on its own, while patient and healthy donor samples were processed together. The immunoSEQ multiplex PCR was used to amplify TCRB sequences from cDNA, yielding 87-bp fragments that span the CDR3 region. Sequencing of the amplicons was performed on the Illumina HiSeq platform. As for the original processing: Synthetic template baselines were used to correct PCR bias computationally, reads within Hamming distance 2 were collapsed together, and singletons that could not be merged were discarded. Reads were aligned to IMGT to assign V, D and J genes, CDR3 length, and insertions or deletions at six rearrangement sites. Within each subset, clonotype counts were normalized to sorted cell number, after which true diversity and Gini coefficients were computed with the tcR R package. The overlap coefficient, calculated on TCRB nucleotide sequences, was used to measure repertoire sharing. Held by TCRdb, this immuneACCESS table contains in-frame sequences only and omits some clones. Under half of the omission traces to an unresolved V gene where checked; the cause of the rest is unknown. From that table come the V and J calls and clone size; the DNA was used to work out D and trimming. This sample comprises roughly 100,000 clones, about 26% of them detected only once. More than 0.45% of the sample comes from the top ten.

V loses 4 bases at its end and J loses 4 bases; junction bases beyond the gene matches: 6. The germline V gene provides CDR1 MNHEY and CDR2 SVGAGI. Spanning cysteine to phenylalanine, the CDR3 consists of 15 amino acids. The retained sequence is limited to the CDR3, 45 bases, with the frame set at the first base. This receptor was obtained from a woman aged 18-30 years with type 1 diabetes. Sequenced material: central memory CD4+ T cells from blood. Here the chain combines TRBV6-5 and TRBJ1-5; 8 of the junction bases match TRBD1. For the CDR3, the sequence is CASSSAGTGNQPQHF. The nucleotide sequence reads TGTGCCAGCAGTTCCGCTGGGACAGGTAATCAGCCCCAGCATTTT.